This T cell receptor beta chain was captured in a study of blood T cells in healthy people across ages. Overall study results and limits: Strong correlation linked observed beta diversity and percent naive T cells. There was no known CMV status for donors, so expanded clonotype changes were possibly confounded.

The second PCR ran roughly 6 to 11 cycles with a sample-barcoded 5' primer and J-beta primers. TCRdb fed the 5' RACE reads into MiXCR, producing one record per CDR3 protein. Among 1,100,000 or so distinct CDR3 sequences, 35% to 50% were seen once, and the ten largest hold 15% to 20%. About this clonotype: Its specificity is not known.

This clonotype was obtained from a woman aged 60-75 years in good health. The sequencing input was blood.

The CDR3 nucleotides read TGTGCCAGCAGCCAAGATCCGGGGCCCCAGTACTTC. Protein: CASSQDPGPQYF. This chain uses TRBV3-1 with TRBJ2-4, with D perhaps TRBD1 or TRBD2 (5 bases each). Between the trimmed V and J ends, which lost 0 bases and 13 bases, there was a span of 10 bases. The CDR3 has 12 residues. Germline V gene data show CDR1 as LGHDT and CDR2 as YNNKEL (reference sequence).